This TCR beta chain was captured by sequencing in a study of shared clonotypes between healthy human individuals (TCRdb year 2020). Describing the broader study: The cohort included three men and a couple of women between 18 and 49 years of age. Each donor's leukapheresis produced roughly between roughly 0.9 and 9 billion PBMCs. To estimate repertoire size and how much clonotypes are shared between individuals, the study performed deep sequencing of blood TCR repertoires from five healthy adults. For each donor, three plates each were used for CD4 naive and CD4 memory, two plates were used for CD8 naive, and one plate was used for CD8 memory. Libraries were prepared and TCR repertoires were sequenced by different laboratories using diverse techniques, in order to increase sequencing depth and limit assay-specific biases.

V loses 3 bases, J loses 3 bases, and the germline ends lie 9 bases apart. Spanning cysteine to phenylalanine, the CDR3 consists of 14 amino acids. The only DNA kept is the CDR3, 42 bases in frame from the first base. In the germline V gene, CDR1 corresponds to MNHNS and CDR2 to SASEGT. Regarding this clone: Its antigen is still unknown. Base qualities are not at hand, and no much larger clone is one base apart. Other nucleotide sequences from this sample produce the same CDR3.

The donors were healthy, HIV-negative adults with no recently reported acute infections or vaccinations. Every donor was a Caucasian adult living in Nashville, Tennessee, USA. CD4+ T cells were enriched by magnetic negative selection, after which naive cells were positively selected on CD45RA and the negative fraction was taken as the memory subset. Blood was obtained by leukapheresis, after which PBMCs were separated by Ficoll-Histopaque density gradient centrifugation and cryopreserved in liquid nitrogen vapor phase. Analytical flow cytometry was used to check the purity and quantity of each magnetically sorted T cell population. Each sorted fraction had its genomic DNA isolated and then quantified by UV absorbance on a Nanodrop 2000c. Using the deep immunoSEQ assay, TCR CDR3 regions were amplified from genomic DNA by multiplex PCR. Extracted genomic DNA from each cell subset was distributed evenly across all wells of several immunoSEQ 96-well plates, and each plate was treated as a replicate. For sorted subsets, roughly 0.2 ug genomic DNA, equal to 30,000 or so T cell genomes, was loaded into each replicate PCR. Purified libraries were measured with a Qubit 3.0 fluorometer, size-checked on a Bioanalyzer 2100, and measured again with the KAPA Library Quantification kit. Every immunoSEQ 96-well plate was sequenced on a separate single-read 150-cycle Illumina NextSeq 550 flow cell. Per the authors' processing: Because only junctional sequences without quality scores were contained in the immunoSEQ output, filtering matching that applied to full-length reads could not be performed. Sequences were annotated with PyIR, a Python wrapper for IgBLAST v1.9, using IMGT germline references to assign V/J genes and CDR3. Reads were removed for weak V/J assignments (E-value above 1e-6), missing CDR3, stop codons, out-of-frame junctions, or ambiguous translated residues. V3J clonotypes were defined as sequences sharing an identical inferred V gene, J gene, and CDR3 amino acid sequence. Percentage overlap between repertoires was computed as shared unique clonotypes divided by the size of the smaller repertoire. RTK rarefaction, the Chao1 estimator, and Recon v2.1 estimates of unobserved clonotypes were used to assess repertoire richness. OLGA was used to compute generation probabilities for all TCRbeta clonotypes that the gDNA method yielded from a few donors. Entries here come from immuneACCESS through TCRdb and include only in-frame sequences with V and J called. Some clones fail to appear in such tables; in the studies checked, an unresolved V gene covers under half of the shortfall, and the cause of the remainder is unknown. V, J and clone size derive from that table, while D and trimming were established from the DNA sequence. Here the sample has 2 million or so clones; about 95% occur a single time. Roughly 0.13% of the sample is held by the ten biggest clonotypes.

The study at large found these results: Compared with non-shared clonotypes, clonotypes shared by all four sorted-subset donors had higher generation probabilities. Sharing across a few donors was observed for about 4.8% of naive CD4, less than 4% of naive CD8, 2% to 2.5% of memory CD4, and around 0.44% of memory CD8 clonotypes. Even with the large sequencing depth, rarefaction of the sorted-subset datasets indicated that sequencing was incomplete. Pairwise subsampling indicated that sequencing depth was expected to affect the degree of clonotype sharing among donors. Only blood was sampled, and tissue TCR repertoires likely differ from those in blood. Naive subsets generally had larger estimated clonotype richness than memory subsets did. The genetic and exposure-history diversity represented was limited by the small number of donors.

The source is a man between 18 and 29 years old in good health. The sample comprised naive CD4+ T cells sorted from blood. This specimen's cell subset or site label, per the study, means: CD45RA+ positively selected. This chain is built from TRBV6-1 and TRBJ1-5; the D gene assignment is ambiguous. The nucleotide sequence reads as follows: TGTGCCAGCAGTGATTTAGCTTCCAATCAGCCCCAGCATTTT. Its coded protein is CASSDLASNQPQHF.